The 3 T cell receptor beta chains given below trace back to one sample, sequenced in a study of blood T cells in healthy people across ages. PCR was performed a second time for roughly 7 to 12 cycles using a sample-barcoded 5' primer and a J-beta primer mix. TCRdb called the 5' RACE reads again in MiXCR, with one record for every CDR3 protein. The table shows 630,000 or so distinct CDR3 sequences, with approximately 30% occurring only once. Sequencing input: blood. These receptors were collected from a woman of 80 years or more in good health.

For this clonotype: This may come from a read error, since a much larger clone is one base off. CDR3 nucleotides: TGCAGTGCCCCGCGGACTAGACAAGAGACCCAGTTCTTC. It is translated as CSAPRTRQETQFF. The rearrangement joins TRBV20-1 to TRBJ2-5; 7 bases align to TRBD2. TRBJ2-1 explains the end of the DNA better; the J call may be wrong. The CDR3 has 13 amino acids. Germline-derived CDR1 and CDR2 are DFQATT and SNEGSKA (reference sequence).

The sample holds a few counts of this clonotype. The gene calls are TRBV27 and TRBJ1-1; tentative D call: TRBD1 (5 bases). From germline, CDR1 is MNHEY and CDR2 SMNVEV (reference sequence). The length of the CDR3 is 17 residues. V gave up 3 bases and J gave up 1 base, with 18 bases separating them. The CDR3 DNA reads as TGTGCCAGCAGTTTCTCAACCCCCGGCAGGGCGAACACTGAAGCTTTCTTT. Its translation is CASSFSTPGRANTEAFF.

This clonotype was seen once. The CDR3 sequence: CASRPGGEKLFF. The CDR3 DNA reads as TGTGCAAGTCGCCCGGGTGGAGAAAAACTGTTTTTT. The chain recombines TRBV12-2 with TRBJ1-4; the D segment call TRBD1 is taken from the table without a DNA check. TRBV12-2 is tagged as a pseudogene. The CDR3 runs 12 residues.